This TCR beta chain was identified in a study of OX40 agonist ivuxolimab in advanced cancers. This CDR3 region has 14 residues. In the case of this clone: The antigen remains undetermined.

Overall study results and limits: Expanded clones tended on average to be more numerous among CD8+ T cells than CD4+.

Sequencing used immunoSEQ multiplex PCR; TCRdb keeps in-frame clones, though not all of them. The sample shows tens of thousands of clones, 80% to 95% of them seen only once. The sequence was obtained from an adult with an advanced solid tumor such as melanoma, head and neck, liver or kidney cancer. Sequenced material: CD4+ or CD8+ T cells sorted from blood, taken in a trial of the OX40 agonist ivuxolimab. This chain uses TRBV21-1 with TRBJ2-1; TRBD1, as called in the table, went unchecked against the DNA. TRBV21-1 is described as a pseudogene. Here the CDR3 reads CASTGTGGYNEQFF. CDR3 nucleotide sequence: TGTGCCAGCACCGGGACAGGCGGGTACAATGAGCAGTTCTTC.